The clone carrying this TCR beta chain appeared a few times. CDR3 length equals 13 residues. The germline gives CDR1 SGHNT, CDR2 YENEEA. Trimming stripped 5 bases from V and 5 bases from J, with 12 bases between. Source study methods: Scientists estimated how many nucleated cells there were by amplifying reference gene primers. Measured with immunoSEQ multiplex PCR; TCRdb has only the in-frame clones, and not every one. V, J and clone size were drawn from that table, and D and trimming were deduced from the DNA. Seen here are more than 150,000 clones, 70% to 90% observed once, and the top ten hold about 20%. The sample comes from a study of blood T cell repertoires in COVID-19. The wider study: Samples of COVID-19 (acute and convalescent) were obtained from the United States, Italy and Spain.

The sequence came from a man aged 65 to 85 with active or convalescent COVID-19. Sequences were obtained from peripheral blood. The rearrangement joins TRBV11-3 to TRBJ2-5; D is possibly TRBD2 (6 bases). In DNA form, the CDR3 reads TGTGCCAGCAGCAAAAGTCGGGGGGAGACCCAGTACTTC. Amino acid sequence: CASSKSRGETQYF.